This T cell receptor (beta chain) emerged from a study of cytomegalovirus exposure and HLA in healthy donors. With regard to this clone: Its antigen is unknown.

The PCR had 60 Vbeta and 13 Jbeta primers. Profiled with immunoSEQ multiplex PCR; TCRdb holds only in-frame clones, not every one. The table lists around 160,000 clones, around 65% of them singletons. Study results and caveats: Reports indicate that TCR beta sequences accurately predicted the HLA-A and HLA-B alleles of most subjects. Most of the TCR beta V segments (in an earlier analysis) were productive either about 87% or about 30% of the time. The authors later found most CMV-associated TCR beta chains appeared HLA-restricted.

The CDR3 loop spans 13 amino acids. Deletions cut 0 bases from V and 5 bases from J, with 5 bases between. Germline lookup yields CDR1 MGHRA and CDR2 YSYEKL. This rearrangement joins TRBV4-1 to TRBJ2-1; D ambiguous. The receptor was isolated from a woman aged 40 to 49 in good health and CMV-seropositive. Sequencing was done on a sample of PBMCs. CDR3 residues: CASSQESNNEQFF. Written as DNA, the CDR3 is TGCGCCAGCAGCCAAGAGTCCAACAATGAGCAGTTCTTC.